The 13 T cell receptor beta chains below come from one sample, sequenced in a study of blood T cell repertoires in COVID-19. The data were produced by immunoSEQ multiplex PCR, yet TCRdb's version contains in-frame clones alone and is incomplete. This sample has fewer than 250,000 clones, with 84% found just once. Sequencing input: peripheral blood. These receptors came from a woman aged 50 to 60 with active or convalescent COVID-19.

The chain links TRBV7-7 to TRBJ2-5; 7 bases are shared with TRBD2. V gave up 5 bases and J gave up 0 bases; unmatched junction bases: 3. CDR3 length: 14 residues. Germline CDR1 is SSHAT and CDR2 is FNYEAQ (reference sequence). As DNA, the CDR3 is TGTGCCAGCAGCCCCGGGACTAACCAAGAGACCCAGTACTTC. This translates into CASSPGTNQETQYF.

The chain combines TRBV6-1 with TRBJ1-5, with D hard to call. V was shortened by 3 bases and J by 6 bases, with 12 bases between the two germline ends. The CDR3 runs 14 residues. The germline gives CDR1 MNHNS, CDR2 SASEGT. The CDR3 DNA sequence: TGTGCCAGCAGTGAGGAAGGAACGGGTCAGCCCCAGCATTTT. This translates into CASSEEGTGQPQHF.

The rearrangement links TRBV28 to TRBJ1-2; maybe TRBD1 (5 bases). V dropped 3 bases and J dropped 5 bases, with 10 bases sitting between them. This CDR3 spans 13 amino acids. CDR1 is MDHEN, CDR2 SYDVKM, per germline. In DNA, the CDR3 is TGTGCCAGCAGTTTGACAGAACAGTATGGCTACACCTTC. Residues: CASSLTEQYGYTF.

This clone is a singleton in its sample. CDR3 protein: CASSLGTGLNEQFF. In nucleotides, the CDR3 is TGTGCCAGCAGCTTAGGGACAGGGCTCAATGAGCAGTTCTTC. The chain is built from TRBV7-9 and TRBJ2-1, with 8 bases fitting TRBD1. Germline loops: CDR1 SEHNR, CDR2 FQNEAQ (reference sequence). J was trimmed by 6 bases and V by 1 base; bases with no gene match: 2. CDR3 length: 14 residues.

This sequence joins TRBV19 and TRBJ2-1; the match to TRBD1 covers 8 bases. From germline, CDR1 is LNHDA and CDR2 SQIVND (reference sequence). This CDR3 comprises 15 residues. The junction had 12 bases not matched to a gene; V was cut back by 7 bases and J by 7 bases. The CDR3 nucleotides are TGTGCCAGTATCTCCCGGCAGGGGGCGAGGAATGAGCAGTTCTTC. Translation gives CASISRQGARNEQFF.

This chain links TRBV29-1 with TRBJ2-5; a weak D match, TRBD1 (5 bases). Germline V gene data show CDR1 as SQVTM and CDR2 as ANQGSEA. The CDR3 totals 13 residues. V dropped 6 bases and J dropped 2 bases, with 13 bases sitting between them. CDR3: CSVVYQGQETQYF. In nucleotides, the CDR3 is TGCAGCGTGGTCTACCAGGGTCAAGAGACCCAGTACTTC.

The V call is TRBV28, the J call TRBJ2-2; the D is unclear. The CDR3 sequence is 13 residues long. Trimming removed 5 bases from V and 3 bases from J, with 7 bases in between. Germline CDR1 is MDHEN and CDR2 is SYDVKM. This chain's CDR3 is CASSVADTGELFF. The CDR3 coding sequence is TGTGCCAGCAGTGTCGCAGACACCGGGGAGCTGTTTTTT.

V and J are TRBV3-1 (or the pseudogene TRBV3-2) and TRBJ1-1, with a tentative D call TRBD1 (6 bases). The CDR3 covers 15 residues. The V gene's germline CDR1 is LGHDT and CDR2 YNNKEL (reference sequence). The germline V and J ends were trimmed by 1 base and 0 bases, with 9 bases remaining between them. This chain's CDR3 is CASSQVQGMNTEAFF. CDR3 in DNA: TGTGCCAGCAGCCAAGTCCAGGGGATGAACACTGAAGCTTTCTTT.

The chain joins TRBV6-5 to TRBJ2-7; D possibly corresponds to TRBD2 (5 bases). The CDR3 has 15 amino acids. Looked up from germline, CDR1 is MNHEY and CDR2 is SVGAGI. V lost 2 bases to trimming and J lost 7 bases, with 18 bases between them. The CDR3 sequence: CASSYADGGRGEQYF. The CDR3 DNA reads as TGTGCCAGCAGTTACGCCGACGGCGGTCGCGGGGAGCAGTACTTC.

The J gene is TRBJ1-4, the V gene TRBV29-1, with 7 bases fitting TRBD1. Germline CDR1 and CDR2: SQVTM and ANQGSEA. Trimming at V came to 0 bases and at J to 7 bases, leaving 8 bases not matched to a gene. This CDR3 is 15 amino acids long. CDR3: CSVEDRNRGSEKLFF. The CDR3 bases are TGCAGCGTTGAAGATCGGAACAGGGGATCTGAAAAACTGTTTTTT.

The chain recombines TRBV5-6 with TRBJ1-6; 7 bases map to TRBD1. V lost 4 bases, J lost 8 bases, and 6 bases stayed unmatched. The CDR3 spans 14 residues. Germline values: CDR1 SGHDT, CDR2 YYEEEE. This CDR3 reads CASSPRDSYSPLHF. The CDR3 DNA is TGTGCCAGCAGCCCCCGGGACAGTTATTCACCCCTCCACTTT.

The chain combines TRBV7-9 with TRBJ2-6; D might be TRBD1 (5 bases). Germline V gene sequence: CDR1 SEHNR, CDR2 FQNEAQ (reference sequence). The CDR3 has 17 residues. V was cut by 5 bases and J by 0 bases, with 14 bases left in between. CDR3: CASSPRTRPSGANVLTF. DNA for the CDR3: TGTGCCAGCAGCCCAAGGACACGACCCTCTGGGGCCAACGTCCTGACTTTC.

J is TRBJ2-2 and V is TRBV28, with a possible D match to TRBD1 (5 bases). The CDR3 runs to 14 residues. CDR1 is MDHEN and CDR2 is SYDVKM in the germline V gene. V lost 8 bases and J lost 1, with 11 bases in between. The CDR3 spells CASRGQGNTGELFF. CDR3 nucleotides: TGTGCCAGCCGTGGGCAGGGGAACACCGGGGAGCTGTTTTTT.